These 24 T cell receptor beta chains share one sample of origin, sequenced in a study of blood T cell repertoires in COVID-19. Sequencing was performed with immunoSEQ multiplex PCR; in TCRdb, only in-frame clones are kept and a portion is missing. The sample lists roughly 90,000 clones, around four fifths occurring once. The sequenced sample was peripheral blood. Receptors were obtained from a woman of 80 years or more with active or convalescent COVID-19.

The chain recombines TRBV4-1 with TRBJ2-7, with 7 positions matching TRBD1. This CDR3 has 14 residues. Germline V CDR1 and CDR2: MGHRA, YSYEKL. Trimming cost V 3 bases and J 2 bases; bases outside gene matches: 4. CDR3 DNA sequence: TGCGCCAGCAGCCAGCCGGGACAGACCTACGAGCAGTACTTC. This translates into CASSQPGQTYEQYF.

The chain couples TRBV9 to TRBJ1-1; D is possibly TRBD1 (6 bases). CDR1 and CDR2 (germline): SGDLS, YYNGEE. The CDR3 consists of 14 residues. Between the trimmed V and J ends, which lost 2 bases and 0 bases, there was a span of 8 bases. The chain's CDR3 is CASSVGTLNTEAFF. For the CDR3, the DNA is TGTGCCAGCAGCGTTGGGACACTGAACACTGAAGCTTTCTTT. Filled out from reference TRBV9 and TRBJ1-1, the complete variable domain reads DSGVTQTPKHLITATGQRVTLRCSPRSGDLSVYWYQQSLDQGLQFLIQYYNGEERAKGNILERFSAQQFPDLHSELNLSSLELGDSALYFCASSVGTLNTEAFFGQGTRLTVV.

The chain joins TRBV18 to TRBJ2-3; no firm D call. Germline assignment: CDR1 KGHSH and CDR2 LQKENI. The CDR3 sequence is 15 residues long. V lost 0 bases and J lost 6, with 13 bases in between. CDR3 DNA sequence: TGTGCCAGCTCACCACCATCACCGAGCCCTGATACGCAGTATTTT. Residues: CASSPPSPSPDTQYF.

CDR3 sequence reads: CASSPGTAGNPGNTIYF. As DNA, the CDR3 is TGTGCCAGCTCACCAGGGACAGCCGGTAACCCTGGAAACACCATATATTTT. The J gene is TRBJ1-3, the V gene TRBV18; 7 positions match TRBD1. CDR1 is KGHSH, CDR2 LQKENI, per germline. The CDR3 is 17 residues long. V shed 2 bases, J shed 2 bases, and the junction held 9 bases outside the gene matches.

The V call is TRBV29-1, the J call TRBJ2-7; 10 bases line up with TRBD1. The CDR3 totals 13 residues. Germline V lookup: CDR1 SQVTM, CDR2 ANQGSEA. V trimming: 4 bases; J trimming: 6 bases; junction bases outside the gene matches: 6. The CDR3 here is CSVGDRGRGEQYF. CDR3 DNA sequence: TGCAGCGTTGGGGACAGGGGACGGGGCGAGCAGTACTTC.

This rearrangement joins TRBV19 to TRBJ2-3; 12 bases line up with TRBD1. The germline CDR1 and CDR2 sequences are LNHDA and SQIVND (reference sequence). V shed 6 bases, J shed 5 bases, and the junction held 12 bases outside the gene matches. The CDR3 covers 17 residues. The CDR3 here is CASRPRGTGGPGDTQYF. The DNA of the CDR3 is TGTGCCAGTAGACCCCGTGGGACAGGGGGCCCCGGAGATACGCAGTATTTT.

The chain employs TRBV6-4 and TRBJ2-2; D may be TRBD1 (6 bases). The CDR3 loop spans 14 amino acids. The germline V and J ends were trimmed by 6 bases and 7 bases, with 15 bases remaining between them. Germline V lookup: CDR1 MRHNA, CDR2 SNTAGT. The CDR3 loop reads CASRWGPHDGELFF. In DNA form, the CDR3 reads TGTGCCAGCAGATGGGGGCCGCACGACGGGGAGCTGTTTTTT.

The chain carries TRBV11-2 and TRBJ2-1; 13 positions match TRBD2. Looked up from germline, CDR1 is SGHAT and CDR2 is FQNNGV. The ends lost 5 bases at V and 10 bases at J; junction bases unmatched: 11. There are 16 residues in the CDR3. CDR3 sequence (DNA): TGTGCCAGCAGCACAACTAGCGGGAGGGCCCCAGCCGAGCAGTTCTTC. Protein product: CASSTTSGRAPAEQFF.

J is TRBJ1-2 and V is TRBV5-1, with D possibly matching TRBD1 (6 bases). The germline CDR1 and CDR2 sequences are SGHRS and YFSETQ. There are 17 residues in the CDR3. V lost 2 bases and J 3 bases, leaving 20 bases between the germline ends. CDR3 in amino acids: CASSLSRAGGRDYGYTF. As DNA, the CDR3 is TGCGCCAGCAGCTTATCAAGGGCTGGGGGCAGGGACTATGGCTACACCTTC.

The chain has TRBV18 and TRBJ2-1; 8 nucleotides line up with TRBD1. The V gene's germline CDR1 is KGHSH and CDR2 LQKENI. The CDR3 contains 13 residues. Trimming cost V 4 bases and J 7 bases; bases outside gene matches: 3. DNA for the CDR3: TGTGCCAGCTCACAAAACAGGGGGAATGAGCAGTTCTTC. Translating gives CASSQNRGNEQFF.

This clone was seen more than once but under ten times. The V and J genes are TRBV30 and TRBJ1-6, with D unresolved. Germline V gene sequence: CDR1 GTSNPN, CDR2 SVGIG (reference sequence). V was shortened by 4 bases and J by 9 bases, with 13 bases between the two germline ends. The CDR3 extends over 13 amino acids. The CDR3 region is CAWKPLGSSPLHF. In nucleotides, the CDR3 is TGTGCCTGGAAGCCCCTGGGGAGTTCACCCCTCCACTTT. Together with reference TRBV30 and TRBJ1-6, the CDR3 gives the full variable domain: SQTIHQWPATLVQPVGSPLSLECTVEGTSNPNLYWYRQAAGRGLQLLFYSVGIGQISSEVPQNLSASRPQDRQFILSSKKLLLSDSGFYLCAWKPLGSSPLHFGNGTRLTVT.

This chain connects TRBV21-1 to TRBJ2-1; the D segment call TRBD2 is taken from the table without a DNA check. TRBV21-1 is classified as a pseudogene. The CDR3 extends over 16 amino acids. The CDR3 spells CASSKAVTSEGNEQFF. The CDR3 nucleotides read TGTGCCAGCAGCAAAGCCGTGACCTCGGAGGGCAATGAGCAGTTCTTC.

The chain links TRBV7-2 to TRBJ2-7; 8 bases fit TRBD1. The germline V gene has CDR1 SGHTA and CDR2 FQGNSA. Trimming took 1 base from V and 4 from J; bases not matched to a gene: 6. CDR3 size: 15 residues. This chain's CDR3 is CASSLVGTGDYEQYF. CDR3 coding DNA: TGTGCCAGCAGCTTAGTGGGGACAGGCGATTACGAGCAGTACTTC.

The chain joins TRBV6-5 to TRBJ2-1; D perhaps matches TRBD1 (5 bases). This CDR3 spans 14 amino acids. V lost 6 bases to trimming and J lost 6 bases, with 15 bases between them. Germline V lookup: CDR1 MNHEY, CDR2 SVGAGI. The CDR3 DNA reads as TGTGCCAGCAGCGTTGTGGGGCATTCCAATGAGCAGTTCTTC. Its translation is CASSVVGHSNEQFF.

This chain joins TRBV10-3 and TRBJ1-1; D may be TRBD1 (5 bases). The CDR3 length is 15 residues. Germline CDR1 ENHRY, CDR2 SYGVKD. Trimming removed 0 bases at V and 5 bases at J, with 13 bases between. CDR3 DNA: TGTGCCATCAGTGAGTCTTGGGGAGGGACGACTGAAGCTTTCTTT. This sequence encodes CAISESWGGTTEAFF.

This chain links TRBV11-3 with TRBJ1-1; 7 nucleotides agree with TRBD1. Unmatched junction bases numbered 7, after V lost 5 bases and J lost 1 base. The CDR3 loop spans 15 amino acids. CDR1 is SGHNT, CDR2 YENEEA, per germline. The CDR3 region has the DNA TGTGCCAGCAGCCAAGCAGGGACAGCGAACACTGAAGCTTTCTTT. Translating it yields CASSQAGTANTEAFF.

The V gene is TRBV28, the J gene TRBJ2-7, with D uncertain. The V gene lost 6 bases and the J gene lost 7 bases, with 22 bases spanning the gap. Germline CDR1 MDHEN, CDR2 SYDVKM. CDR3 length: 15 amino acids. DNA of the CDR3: TGTGCCAGCAGGTTGACTTGGTCTTCGACCCGGGAGCAGTACTTC. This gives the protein CASRLTWSSTREQYF.

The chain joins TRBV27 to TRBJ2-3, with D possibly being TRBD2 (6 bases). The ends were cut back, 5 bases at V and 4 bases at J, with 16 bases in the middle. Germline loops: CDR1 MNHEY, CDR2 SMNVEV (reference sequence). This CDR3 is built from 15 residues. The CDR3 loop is CASSPRGLLSDTQYF. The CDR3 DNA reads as TGTGCCAGCAGTCCCCGGGGACTTCTGTCAGATACGCAGTATTTT.

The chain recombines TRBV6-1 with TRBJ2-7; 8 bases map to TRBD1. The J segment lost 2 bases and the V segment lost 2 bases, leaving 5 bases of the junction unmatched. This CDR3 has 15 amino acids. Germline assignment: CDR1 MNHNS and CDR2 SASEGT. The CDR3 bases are TGTGCCAGCAGTGAAAGGGGGACAGGCACCTACGAGCAGTACTTC. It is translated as CASSERGTGTYEQYF.

The CDR3 region has the DNA TGTGCCACCAGTGATTTAAGGACAGGAGACATTCAGTACTTC. This translates into CATSDLRTGDIQYF. The chain uses TRBV24-1 and TRBJ2-4; the match to TRBD1 covers 7 bases. Germline V lookup: CDR1 KGHDR, CDR2 SFDVKD. The CDR3 has 14 residues. Unmatched junction bases numbered 4, after V lost 1 base and J lost 8 bases.

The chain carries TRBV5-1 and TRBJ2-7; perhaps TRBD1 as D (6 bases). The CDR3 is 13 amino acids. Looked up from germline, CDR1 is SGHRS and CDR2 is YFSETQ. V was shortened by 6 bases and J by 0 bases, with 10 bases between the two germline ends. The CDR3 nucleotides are TGCGCCAGCACGAGGGGGAGCTCCTACGAGCAGTACTTC. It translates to CASTRGSSYEQYF.

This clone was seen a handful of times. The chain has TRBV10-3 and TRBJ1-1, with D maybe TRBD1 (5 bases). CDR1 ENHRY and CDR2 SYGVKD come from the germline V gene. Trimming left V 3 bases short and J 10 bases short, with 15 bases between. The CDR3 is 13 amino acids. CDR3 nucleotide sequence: TGTGCCATCAGTGACCCCAGGGCCTTAGGAGCTTTCTTT. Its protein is CAISDPRALGAFF.

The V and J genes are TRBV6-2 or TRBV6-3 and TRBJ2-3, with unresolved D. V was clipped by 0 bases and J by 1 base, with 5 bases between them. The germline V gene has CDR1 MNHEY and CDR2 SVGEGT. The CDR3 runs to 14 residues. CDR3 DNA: TGTGCCAGCAGTTACTCCCAGGGCACAGATACGCAGTATTTT. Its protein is CASSYSQGTDTQYF.

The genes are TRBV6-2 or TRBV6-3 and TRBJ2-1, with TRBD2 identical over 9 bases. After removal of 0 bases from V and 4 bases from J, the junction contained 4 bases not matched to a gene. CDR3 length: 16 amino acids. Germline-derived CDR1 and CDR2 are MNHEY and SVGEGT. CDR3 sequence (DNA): TGTGCCAGCAGTTACTCGGGACTAGCAGTATACAATGAGCAGTTCTTC. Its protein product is CASSYSGLAVYNEQFF.